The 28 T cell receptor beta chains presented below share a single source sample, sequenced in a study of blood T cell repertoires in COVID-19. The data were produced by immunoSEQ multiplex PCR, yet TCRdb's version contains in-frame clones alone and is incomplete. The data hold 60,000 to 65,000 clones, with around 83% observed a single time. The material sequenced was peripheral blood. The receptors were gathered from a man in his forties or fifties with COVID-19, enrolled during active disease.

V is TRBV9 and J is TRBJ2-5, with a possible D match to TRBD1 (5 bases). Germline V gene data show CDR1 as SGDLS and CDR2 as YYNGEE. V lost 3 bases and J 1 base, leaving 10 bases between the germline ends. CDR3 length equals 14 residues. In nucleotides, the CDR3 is TGTGCCAGCAGCGCGGACACCTTCCAAGAGACCCAGTACTTC. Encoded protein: CASSADTFQETQYF.

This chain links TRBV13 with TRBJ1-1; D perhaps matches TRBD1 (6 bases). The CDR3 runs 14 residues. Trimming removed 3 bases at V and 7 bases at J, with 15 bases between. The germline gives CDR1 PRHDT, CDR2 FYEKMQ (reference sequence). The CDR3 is CASSFSLRGGEAFF. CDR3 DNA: TGTGCCAGCAGCTTTTCACTCCGAGGGGGTGAAGCTTTCTTT.

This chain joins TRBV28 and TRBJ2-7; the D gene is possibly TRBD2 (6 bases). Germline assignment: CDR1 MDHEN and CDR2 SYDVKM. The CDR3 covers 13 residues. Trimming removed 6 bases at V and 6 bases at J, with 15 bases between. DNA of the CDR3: TGTGCCAGCAGGGGAGGTTCCAGACGCGAGCAGTACTTC. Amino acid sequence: CASRGGSRREQYF.

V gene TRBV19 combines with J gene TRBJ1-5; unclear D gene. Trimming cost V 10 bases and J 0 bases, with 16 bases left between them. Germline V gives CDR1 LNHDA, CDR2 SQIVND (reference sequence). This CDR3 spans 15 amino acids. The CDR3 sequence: CATRGGLNSNQPQHF. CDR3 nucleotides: TGTGCCACCCGCGGAGGGCTCAATAGCAATCAGCCCCAGCATTTT.

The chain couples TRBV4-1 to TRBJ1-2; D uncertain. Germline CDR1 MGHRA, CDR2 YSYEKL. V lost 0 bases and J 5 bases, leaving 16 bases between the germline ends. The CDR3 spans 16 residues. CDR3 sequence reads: CASSQDLSRPEYGYTF. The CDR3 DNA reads TGCGCCAGCAGCCAAGATTTATCTAGGCCCGAGTATGGCTACACCTTC.

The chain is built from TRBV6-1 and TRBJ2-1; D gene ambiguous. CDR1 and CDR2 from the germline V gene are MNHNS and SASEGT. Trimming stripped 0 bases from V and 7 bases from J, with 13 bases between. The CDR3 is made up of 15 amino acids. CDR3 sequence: CASSEALSSRNEQFF. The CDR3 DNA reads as TGTGCCAGCAGTGAAGCGCTTAGCTCCCGAAATGAGCAGTTCTTC.

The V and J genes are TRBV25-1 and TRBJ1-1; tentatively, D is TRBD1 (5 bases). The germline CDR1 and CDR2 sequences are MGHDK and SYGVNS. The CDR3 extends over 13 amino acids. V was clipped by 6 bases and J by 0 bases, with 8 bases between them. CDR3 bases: TGTGCCAGCAGGACAGAAATGAACACTGAAGCTTTCTTT. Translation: CASRTEMNTEAFF.

The CDR3 DNA reads as TGTGCCAGCAGTGAAATTTGGGAGGGTAAGGGCTACACCTTC. Its translation: CASSEIWEGKGYTF. The chain has TRBV6-1 and TRBJ1-2, with no clear D. Per the germline V gene, CDR1 is MNHNS and CDR2 is SASEGT. Deletions cut 2 bases from V and 8 bases from J, with 15 bases between. The CDR3 is made up of 14 amino acids.

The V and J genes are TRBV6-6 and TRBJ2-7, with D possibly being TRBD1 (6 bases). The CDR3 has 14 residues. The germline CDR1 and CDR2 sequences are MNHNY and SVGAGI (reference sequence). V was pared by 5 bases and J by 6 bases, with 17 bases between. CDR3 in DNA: TGTGCCAGCAGTGTCTACAGGGAGTCCGCCGAGCAGTACTTC. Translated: CASSVYRESAEQYF.

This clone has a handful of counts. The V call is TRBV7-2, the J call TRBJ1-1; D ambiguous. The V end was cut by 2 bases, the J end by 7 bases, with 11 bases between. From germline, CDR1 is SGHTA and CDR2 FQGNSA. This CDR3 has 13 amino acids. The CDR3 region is CASSLSGLGEAFF. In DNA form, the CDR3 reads TGTGCCAGCAGCTTATCGGGGTTGGGTGAAGCTTTCTTT.

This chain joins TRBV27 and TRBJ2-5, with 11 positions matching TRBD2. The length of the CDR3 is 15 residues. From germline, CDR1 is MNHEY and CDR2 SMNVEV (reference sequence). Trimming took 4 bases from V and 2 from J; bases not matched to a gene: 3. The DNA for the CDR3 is TGTGCCAGCAGTTCACTAGCGGGAGCACAAGAGACCCAGTACTTC. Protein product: CASSSLAGAQETQYF.

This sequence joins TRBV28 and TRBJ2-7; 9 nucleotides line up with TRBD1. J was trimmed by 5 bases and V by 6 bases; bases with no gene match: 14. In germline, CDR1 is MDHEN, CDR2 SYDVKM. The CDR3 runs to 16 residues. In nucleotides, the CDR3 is TGTGCCAGCAGGTCCCCTATGACAGGGGGAAGAAACGAGCAGTACTTC. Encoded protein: CASRSPMTGGRNEQYF.

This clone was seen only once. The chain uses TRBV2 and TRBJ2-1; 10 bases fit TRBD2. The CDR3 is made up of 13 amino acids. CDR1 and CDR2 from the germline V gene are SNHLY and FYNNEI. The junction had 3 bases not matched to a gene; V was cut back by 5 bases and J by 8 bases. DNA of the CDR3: TGTGCCAGCAGTCTAGCGGGAGTGGATGAGCAGTTCTTC. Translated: CASSLAGVDEQFF. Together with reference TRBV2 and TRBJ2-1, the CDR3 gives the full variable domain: EPEVTQTPSHQVTQMGQEVILRCVPISNHLYFYWYRQILGQKVEFLVSFYNNEISEKSEIFDDQFSVERPDGSNFTLKIRSTKLEDSAMYFCASSLAGVDEQFFGPGTRLTVL.

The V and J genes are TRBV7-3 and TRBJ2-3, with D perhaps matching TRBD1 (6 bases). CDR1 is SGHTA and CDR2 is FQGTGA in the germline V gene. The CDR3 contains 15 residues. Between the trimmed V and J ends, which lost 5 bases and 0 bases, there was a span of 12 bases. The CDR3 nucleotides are TGTGCCAGCAGCCGGACAGACACTAGCACAGATACGCAGTATTTT. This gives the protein CASSRTDTSTDTQYF.

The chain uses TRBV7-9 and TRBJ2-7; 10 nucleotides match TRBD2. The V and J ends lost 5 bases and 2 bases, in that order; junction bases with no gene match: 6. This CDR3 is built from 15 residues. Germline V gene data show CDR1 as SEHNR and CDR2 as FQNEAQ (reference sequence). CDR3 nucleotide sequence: TGTGCCAGCAGCATCAGGACTAGCGGAGCCTACGAGCAGTACTTC. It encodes CASSIRTSGAYEQYF.

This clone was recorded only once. This chain's CDR3 is CASRRMGQGASGNTIYF. CDR3 nucleotides: TGTGCCAGCAGGCGAATGGGACAGGGGGCCTCTGGAAACACCATATATTTT. V usage is TRBV27 and J usage is TRBJ1-3; TRBD1 agrees at 12 bases. The CDR3 length is 17 residues. Germline CDR1 is MNHEY and CDR2 is SMNVEV (reference sequence). The ends lost 6 bases at V and 0 bases at J; junction bases unmatched: 6.

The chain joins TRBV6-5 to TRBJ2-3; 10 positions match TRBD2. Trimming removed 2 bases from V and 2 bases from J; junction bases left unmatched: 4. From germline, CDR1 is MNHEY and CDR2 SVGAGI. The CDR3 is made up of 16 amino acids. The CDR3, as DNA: TGTGCCAGCAGTTACCATAGCGGGAGGATCACAGATACGCAGTATTTT. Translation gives CASSYHSGRITDTQYF.

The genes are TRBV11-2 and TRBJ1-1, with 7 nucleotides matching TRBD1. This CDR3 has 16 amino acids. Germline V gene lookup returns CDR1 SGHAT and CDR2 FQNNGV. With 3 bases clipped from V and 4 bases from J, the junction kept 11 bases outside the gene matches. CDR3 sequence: CASSFGTGVVVTEAFF. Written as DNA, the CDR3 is TGTGCCAGCAGCTTTGGAACAGGGGTAGTCGTCACTGAAGCTTTCTTT.

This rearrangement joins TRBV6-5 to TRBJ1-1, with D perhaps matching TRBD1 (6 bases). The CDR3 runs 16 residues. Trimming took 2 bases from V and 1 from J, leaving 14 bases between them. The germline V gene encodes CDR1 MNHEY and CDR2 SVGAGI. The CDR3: CASSYPLQGKNTEAFF. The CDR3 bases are TGTGCCAGCAGTTACCCCTTACAGGGAAAGAACACTGAAGCTTTCTTT.

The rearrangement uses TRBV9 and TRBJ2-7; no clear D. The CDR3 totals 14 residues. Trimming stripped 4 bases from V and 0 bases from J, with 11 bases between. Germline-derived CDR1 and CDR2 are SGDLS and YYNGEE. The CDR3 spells CASSLGGSSYEQYF. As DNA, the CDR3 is TGTGCCAGCAGCTTAGGCGGCAGCTCCTACGAGCAGTACTTC.

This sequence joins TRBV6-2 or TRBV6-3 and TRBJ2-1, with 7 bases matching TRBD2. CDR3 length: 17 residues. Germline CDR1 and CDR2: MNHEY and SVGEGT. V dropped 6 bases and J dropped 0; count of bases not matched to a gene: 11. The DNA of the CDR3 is TGTGCCAGCAGCTTATGGGGAGGGACGAGCTCCTACAATGAGCAGTTCTTC. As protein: CASSLWGGTSSYNEQFF.

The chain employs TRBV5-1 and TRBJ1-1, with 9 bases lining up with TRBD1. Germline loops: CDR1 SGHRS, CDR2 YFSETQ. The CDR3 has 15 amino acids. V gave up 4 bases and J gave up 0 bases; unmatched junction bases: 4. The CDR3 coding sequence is TGCGCCAGCAGCGTAGGACAGGGGATGAACACTGAAGCTTTCTTT. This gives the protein CASSVGQGMNTEAFF. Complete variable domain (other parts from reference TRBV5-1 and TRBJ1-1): KAGVTQTPRYLIKTRGQQVTLSCSPISGHRSVSWYQQTPGQGLQFLFEYFSETQRNKGNFPGRFSGRQFSNSRSEMNVSTLELGDSALYLCASSVGQGMNTEAFFGQGTRLTVV.

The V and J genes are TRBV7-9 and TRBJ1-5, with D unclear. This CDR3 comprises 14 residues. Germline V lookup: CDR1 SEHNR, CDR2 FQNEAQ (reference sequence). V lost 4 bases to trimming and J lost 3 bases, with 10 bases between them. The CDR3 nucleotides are TGTGCCAGCAGCTCTCAGGCAGACAATCAGCCCCAGCATTTT. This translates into CASSSQADNQPQHF.

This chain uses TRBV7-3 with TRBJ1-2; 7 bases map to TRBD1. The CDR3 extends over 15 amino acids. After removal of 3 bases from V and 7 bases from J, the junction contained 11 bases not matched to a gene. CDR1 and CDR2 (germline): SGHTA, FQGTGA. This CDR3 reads CASSFLGGEVSGYTF. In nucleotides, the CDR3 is TGTGCCAGCAGCTTTCTAGGGGGCGAAGTGAGTGGCTACACCTTC.

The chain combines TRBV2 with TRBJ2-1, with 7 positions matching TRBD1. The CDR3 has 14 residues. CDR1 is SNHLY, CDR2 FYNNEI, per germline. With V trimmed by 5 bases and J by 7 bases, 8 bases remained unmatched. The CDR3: CASSYGQERNEQFF. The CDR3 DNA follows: TGTGCCAGCAGTTACGGACAGGAGCGGAATGAGCAGTTCTTC.

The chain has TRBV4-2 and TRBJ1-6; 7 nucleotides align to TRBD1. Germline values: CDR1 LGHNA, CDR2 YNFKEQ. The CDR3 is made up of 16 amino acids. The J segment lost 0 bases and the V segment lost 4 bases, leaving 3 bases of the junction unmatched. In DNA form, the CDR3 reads TGTGCCAGCAGCCTGGACAGGAGCTCCTATAATTCACCCCTCCACTTT. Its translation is CASSLDRSSYNSPLHF.

CDR3 sequence (DNA): TGTGCCAGCAGCTTAGCGCAGGGGGGAACTGAAGCTTTCTTT. As protein: CASSLAQGGTEAFF. V gene TRBV7-8 combines with J gene TRBJ1-1; 7 bases are a match to TRBD1. The CDR3 loop spans 14 amino acids. Germline CDR1 is SGHVS and CDR2 is FQNEAQ. The J segment lost 5 bases and the V segment lost 0 bases, leaving 3 bases of the junction unmatched.

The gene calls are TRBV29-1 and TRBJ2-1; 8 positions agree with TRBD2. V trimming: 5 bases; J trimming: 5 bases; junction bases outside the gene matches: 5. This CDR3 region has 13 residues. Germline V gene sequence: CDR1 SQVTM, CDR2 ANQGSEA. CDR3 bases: TGCAGCGTTCCGAGCGGGAGCAACAATGAGCAGTTCTTC. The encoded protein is CSVPSGSNNEQFF.